One sample yielded the 27 T cell receptor beta chains listed below, sequenced in a study of T-cell memory formation after mild COVID-19. A single record per CDR3 protein comes from TCRdb applying MiXCR to the 5' RACE reads. The data show some 490,000 distinct CDR3 sequences, over 15% seen once. The sequenced sample was PBMCs or a T cell subset sorted from them (not recorded which). The receptors were sampled from an adult woman who had mild COVID-19 (a few samples of this study predate the infection). Cell type and time point are not known.

The chain combines TRBV7-6 with TRBJ2-5; unclear D gene. V gave up 7 bases and J gave up 5 bases, with 14 bases separating them. Germline V gene lookup returns CDR1 SGHVS and CDR2 FNYEAQ. This CDR3 is built from 13 residues. CDR3 protein: CASNDLIQETQYF. DNA for the CDR3: TGTGCCAGCAACGACTTAATACAGGAGACCCAGTACTTC.

This clonotype was seen ten or more times. This chain links TRBV5-1 with TRBJ2-7; D unresolved. Germline-derived CDR1 and CDR2 are SGHRS and YFSETQ. Trimming left V 4 bases short and J 5 bases short, with 16 bases between. The CDR3 is made up of 14 amino acids. DNA for the CDR3: TGCGCCAGCAGCCTTAGGACGATTCAGGACGAGCAGTACTTC. Its translation: CASSLRTIQDEQYF.

This clonotype was seen at least ten times. J is TRBJ1-5 and V is TRBV9, with unresolved D. The CDR3 consists of 14 residues. V lost 0 bases to trimming and J lost 7 bases, with 11 bases between them. Germline V gene lookup returns CDR1 SGDLS and CDR2 YYNGEE. CDR3 nucleotides: TGTGCCAGCAGCGTAGCTGGGGAGGGCCAGCCCCAGCATTTT. Its translation: CASSVAGEGQPQHF.

The chain recombines TRBV24-1 with TRBJ2-3; 7 nucleotides line up with TRBD2. The V segment lost 4 bases and the J segment 0 bases; nucleotides outside the gene matches: 9. This CDR3 is built from 17 residues. Germline V gene lookup returns CDR1 KGHDR and CDR2 SFDVKD. CDR3 sequence: CATSEPGTMSSTDTQYF. DNA for the CDR3: TGTGCCACCAGTGAGCCCGGGACTATGTCTAGCACAGATACGCAGTATTTT.

The CDR3 DNA follows: TGCGCCAGCAGCCAAATACCGGACAGAAACACTGAAGCTTTCTTT. It translates to CASSQIPDRNTEAFF. J is TRBJ1-1 and V is TRBV4-1, with D possibly being TRBD1 (6 bases). CDR3 length: 15 residues. Trimming removed 2 bases from V and 2 bases from J, with 12 bases in between. CDR1 is MGHRA and CDR2 is YSYEKL in the germline V gene.

This clonotype was counted between two and nine times. The rearrangement links TRBV4-3 to TRBJ2-1; D ambiguous. Deletions cut 5 bases from V and 9 bases from J, with 8 bases between. This CDR3 contains 11 residues. Germline CDR1 LGHNA, CDR2 YSLEER. Written as DNA, the CDR3 is TGCGCCAGCAGCGATTATGGTGAGCAGTTCTTC. Translated, it gives CASSDYGEQFF.

This clonotype showed up just a few times. The chain joins TRBV20-1 to TRBJ2-3, with a weak D call TRBD2 (6 bases). Germline V lookup: CDR1 DFQATT, CDR2 SNEGSKA (reference sequence). Trimming took 4 bases from V and 0 from J, leaving 11 bases between them. The CDR3 is made up of 14 amino acids. The CDR3 DNA reads as TGCAGTGCTATCTCCGGGAGTAGCACAGATACGCAGTATTTT. Amino acids: CSAISGSSTDTQYF.

This clonotype was seen a few times. The CDR3 region is CASSFPATTSGNTEAFF. The CDR3 DNA is TGTGCCAGCAGCTTCCCGGCCACCACATCGGGGAACACTGAAGCTTTCTTT. The chain recombines TRBV7-9 with TRBJ1-1; D call uncertain. V gave up 3 bases and J gave up 1 base, with 18 bases separating them. The germline gives CDR1 SEHNR, CDR2 FQNEAQ (reference sequence). This CDR3 is built from 17 residues.

The chain joins TRBV24-1 to TRBJ2-1, with TRBD2 matching over 9 bases. The CDR3 is 19 residues long. Germline V CDR1 and CDR2: KGHDR, SFDVKD. Unmatched junction bases numbered 16, after V lost 4 bases and J lost 4 bases. The DNA for the CDR3 is TGTGCCACCAGTGACCCCTCCGCACGCCGGCTAGCGGGGTACAATGAGCAGTTCTTC. This translates into CATSDPSARRLAGYNEQFF.

This clonotype was picked up a small number of times. The chain combines TRBV29-1 with TRBJ2-3; D possibly uses TRBD1 or TRBD2 (5 bases each). Germline V gives CDR1 SQVTM, CDR2 ANQGSEA. The germline V and J ends were trimmed by 7 bases and 0 bases, with 17 bases remaining between them. This CDR3 contains 15 residues. CDR3 amino acids: CSGVLSGTSTDTQYF. DNA of the CDR3: TGCAGCGGAGTATTATCGGGGACGAGCACAGATACGCAGTATTTT.

There are a few counts of this clonotype. This rearrangement joins TRBV5-6 to TRBJ1-5; 9 nucleotides match TRBD1. The germline V gene encodes CDR1 SGHDT and CDR2 YYEEEE. The CDR3 extends over 14 amino acids. With V trimmed by 3 bases and J by 6 bases, 4 bases remained unmatched. CDR3 in amino acids: CASSYRDRAQPQHF. CDR3 coding DNA: TGTGCCAGCAGCTACCGGGACAGGGCTCAGCCCCAGCATTTT.

The chain joins TRBV25-1 to TRBJ1-2; D uncertain. Germline V gives CDR1 MGHDK, CDR2 SYGVNS. This CDR3 region has 13 residues. V lost 5 bases and J 2 bases, leaving 9 bases between the germline ends. The chain's CDR3 is CASSTPGNYGYTF. For the CDR3, the DNA is TGTGCCAGCAGTACCCCCGGGAACTATGGCTACACCTTC.

This clonotype came up a few times. The chain links TRBV20-1 to TRBJ2-3; D ambiguous. V was cut by 1 base and J by 4 bases, with 6 bases left in between. Germline V gives CDR1 DFQATT, CDR2 SNEGSKA (reference sequence). The CDR3 totals 12 residues. CDR3 protein: CSARVLADTQYF. CDR3 DNA: TGCAGTGCTAGAGTTTTGGCAGATACGCAGTATTTT.

This clonotype has only a few counts. The J gene is TRBJ1-2, the V gene TRBV18; D not certain. The CDR3 runs to 13 residues. Trimming stripped 6 bases from V and 0 bases from J, with 8 bases between. From germline, CDR1 is KGHSH and CDR2 LQKENI. This chain's CDR3 is CASSNQSNYGYTF. The CDR3, as DNA: TGTGCCAGCTCGAATCAGTCTAACTATGGCTACACCTTC.

The chain joins TRBV5-1 to TRBJ1-1, with a tentative D call TRBD1 (6 bases). This CDR3 spans 15 amino acids. CDR1 is SGHRS, CDR2 YFSETQ, per germline. V lost 2 bases and J lost 5, with 16 bases in between. The CDR3 DNA follows: TGCGCCAGCAGCTTTAACAGGGAAAGTTGGACTGAAGCTTTCTTT. It is translated as CASSFNRESWTEAFF.

The chain uses TRBV6-1 and TRBJ2-7, with 11 bases fitting TRBD2. The germline V gene has CDR1 MNHNS and CDR2 SASEGT. There are 15 residues in the CDR3. The ends lost 4 bases at V and 6 bases at J; junction bases unmatched: 8. The CDR3 reads CASSVLAGGVCEQYF. The CDR3 bases are TGTGCCAGCAGTGTTCTAGCGGGGGGAGTATGCGAGCAGTACTTC.

The chain couples TRBV29-1 to TRBJ2-7; the match to TRBD1 covers 7 bases. V lost 5 bases to trimming and J lost 2 bases; unmatched junction nucleotides: 6. The CDR3 contains 13 residues. CDR1 and CDR2 (germline): SQVTM, ANQGSEA. CDR3 sequence: CSVCGQVTYEQYF. CDR3 DNA: TGCAGCGTTTGTGGACAGGTAACCTACGAGCAGTACTTC.

This clonotype was recorded a few times. The genes are TRBV4-1 and TRBJ2-1; 9 bases fit TRBD2. Germline V lookup: CDR1 MGHRA, CDR2 YSYEKL. The junction had 5 bases not matched to a gene; V was cut back by 0 bases and J by 2 bases. The CDR3 is 17 amino acids. The CDR3 nucleotides are TGCGCCAGCAGCCAAGATGAGGGACTAGCAGCCTACAATGAGCAGTTCTTC. This translates into CASSQDEGLAAYNEQFF.

This clonotype was observed at least ten times. J is TRBJ2-2 and V is TRBV5-1; the match to TRBD2 covers 8 bases. Germline loops: CDR1 SGHRS, CDR2 YFSETQ. After removal of 3 bases from V and 6 bases from J, the junction contained 10 bases not matched to a gene. The CDR3 has 16 residues. The CDR3 loop is CASSWRQAGASGELFF. CDR3 DNA: TGCGCCAGCAGCTGGAGACAAGCGGGAGCGTCCGGGGAGCTGTTTTTT. The complete variable domain, with remaining parts taken from reference TRBV5-1 and TRBJ2-2, reads KAGVTQTPRYLIKTRGQQVTLSCSPISGHRSVSWYQQTPGQGLQFLFEYFSETQRNKGNFPGRFSGRQFSNSRSEMNVSTLELGDSALYLCASSWRQAGASGELFFGEGSRLTVL.

This clonotype was recorded many times. The rearrangement joins TRBV12-3 or TRBV12-4 to TRBJ1-1; D is uncertain. This CDR3 has 13 amino acids. Trimming removed 3 bases from V and 4 bases from J, with 9 bases in between. DNA for the CDR3: TGTGCCAGCAGTTTGGTTCGGGTCACTGAAGCTTTCTTT. The encoded protein is CASSLVRVTEAFF.

The rearrangement uses TRBV20-1 and TRBJ2-7; the D gene is possibly TRBD1 (6 bases). The length of the CDR3 is 14 residues. V shed 5 bases and J shed 0 bases, with 14 bases lying between them. CDR1 and CDR2 from the germline V gene are DFQATT and SNEGSKA (reference sequence). The CDR3 sequence is CSALPGHRSYEQYF. For the CDR3, the DNA is TGCAGTGCTCTCCCGGGACACCGCTCCTACGAGCAGTACTTC.

The chain combines TRBV6-1 with TRBJ1-1; D possibly corresponds to TRBD1 (6 bases). V lost 7 bases and J 0 bases, leaving 12 bases between the germline ends. The CDR3 contains 14 residues. Germline V gives CDR1 MNHNS, CDR2 SASEGT. The CDR3 sequence: CASMWGPLNTEAFF. The CDR3 DNA follows: TGTGCCAGCATGTGGGGGCCACTGAACACTGAAGCTTTCTTT.

Only a few counts were recorded for this clonotype. The CDR3 spells CASSDSSSGTVDTQYF. The CDR3 DNA follows: TGTGCCAGCAGTGACTCGAGTAGCGGGACGGTAGATACGCAGTATTTT. The chain combines TRBV6-4 with TRBJ2-3; 8 positions match TRBD2. V lost 0 bases to trimming and J lost 5 bases; unmatched junction nucleotides: 7. The CDR3 is 16 residues long. Germline V gene lookup returns CDR1 MRHNA and CDR2 SNTAGT.

This clonotype was seen a few times. The chain links TRBV7-9 to TRBJ1-1, with 8 bases fitting TRBD1. Germline V gene sequence: CDR1 SEHNR, CDR2 FQNEAQ (reference sequence). The CDR3 totals 15 residues. Trimming removed 8 bases from V and 4 bases from J; junction bases left unmatched: 12. The CDR3 DNA follows: TGTGCCAGCCCTCGGACAGGGCATATGATCACTGAAGCTTTCTTT. Translation: CASPRTGHMITEAFF.

The chain combines TRBV18 with TRBJ2-1; D unclear. Between the trimmed V and J ends, which lost 3 bases and 7 bases, there was a span of 10 bases. CDR3 length equals 13 residues. Looked up from germline, CDR1 is KGHSH and CDR2 is LQKENI. In nucleotides, the CDR3 is TGTGCCAGCTCACCCTTAAACGAGAATGAGCAGTTCTTC. Amino acid sequence: CASSPLNENEQFF.

V is TRBV9 and J is TRBJ2-1; the D gene is possibly TRBD2 (6 bases). The germline CDR1 and CDR2 sequences are SGDLS and YYNGEE. Trimming stripped 4 bases from V and 4 bases from J, with 18 bases between. The CDR3 covers 16 residues. This CDR3 reads CASSTSIAEHYNEQFF. For the CDR3, the DNA is TGTGCCAGCAGCACATCAATAGCGGAGCATTACAATGAGCAGTTCTTC. Complete variable domain (other parts from reference TRBV9 and TRBJ2-1): DSGVTQTPKHLITATGQRVTLRCSPRSGDLSVYWYQQSLDQGLQFLIQYYNGEERAKGNILERFSAQQFPDLHSELNLSSLELGDSALYFCASSTSIAEHYNEQFFGPGTRLTVL.

The CDR3 DNA follows: TGCAGCGTTGAAGCCACGCAAGGGGAGCGGGAGGTCGCAGATACGCAGTATTTT. Translated: CSVEATQGEREVADTQYF. V usage is TRBV29-1 and J usage is TRBJ2-3, with 9 bases fitting TRBD2. J was trimmed by 4 bases and V by 1 base; bases with no gene match: 15. The V gene's germline CDR1 is SQVTM and CDR2 ANQGSEA. CDR3 size: 18 residues.